Following are 7 T cell receptor beta chains from one sample sequenced in a study of T cell responses to AZD1222 COVID-19 vaccine. Clones were read by immunoSEQ multiplex PCR, and TCRdb kept only the in-frame ones, dropping some. The sample shows about 100,000 clones, roughly nine tenths of them seen only once. Source: peripheral blood, taken on day 0 of AZD1222 vaccination. These receptors came from an adult in good health.

This sequence joins TRBV18 and TRBJ2-1; 9 bases line up with TRBD2. The J segment lost 4 bases and the V segment lost 1 base, leaving 2 bases of the junction unmatched. Germline CDR1 reads KGHSH; CDR2 reads LQKENI. This CDR3 has 15 amino acids. CDR3 sequence reads: CASSPLAGEYNEQFF. The CDR3 region has the DNA TGTGCCAGCTCACCACTAGCGGGAGAATACAATGAGCAGTTCTTC.

V is TRBV19 and J is TRBJ1-3; 7 bases are shared with TRBD1. CDR1 is LNHDA, CDR2 SQIVND, per germline (reference sequence). V was pared by 6 bases and J by 1 base, with 3 bases of the junction left unmatched. The CDR3 contains 14 residues. In DNA, the CDR3 is TGTGCCAGTAGACAGACAGGGTCTGGAAACACCATATATTTT. Protein product: CASRQTGSGNTIYF.

This chain joins TRBV28 and TRBJ1-2, with no clear D. This CDR3 is 14 amino acids long. Germline V gives CDR1 MDHEN, CDR2 SYDVKM. V lost 1 base to trimming and J lost 4 bases, with 10 bases between them. The CDR3 coding sequence is TGTGCCAGCAGTTTATTACAGCACATCTATGGCTACACCTTC. This sequence encodes CASSLLQHIYGYTF.

The table lists this clone with a count of one. This rearrangement joins TRBV9 to TRBJ2-2; 7 bases map to TRBD2. Losses at the gene ends were 3 bases for V and 4 bases for J; bases not matched to a gene: 9. CDR1 SGDLS and CDR2 YYNGEE come from the germline V gene. This CDR3 is 16 amino acids long. As DNA, the CDR3 is TGTGCCAGCAGCGCCTTGGGACTACTCGGCACCGGGGAGCTGTTTTTT. This codes for CASSALGLLGTGELFF.

The rearrangement links TRBV5-1 to TRBJ2-7; 10 positions agree with TRBD2. The V gene end was trimmed by 1 base and the J gene end by 7 bases; junction bases not matched to a gene: 8. Germline values: CDR1 SGHRS, CDR2 YFSETQ. The CDR3 is made up of 15 amino acids. The CDR3 region has the DNA TGCGCCAGCAGCTTGCGGCTAGCGGGAGTGGGTGAGCAGTACTTC. This encodes CASSLRLAGVGEQYF.

V and J are TRBV5-1 and TRBJ1-6, with TRBD1 identical over 7 bases. Germline CDR1 reads SGHRS; CDR2 reads YFSETQ. J gave up 5 bases and V 2 bases, and 4 bases lay outside the gene matches. CDR3 length: 15 amino acids. The CDR3 sequence is CASSFGQVDNSPLHF. CDR3 nucleotides: TGCGCCAGCAGCTTCGGACAGGTTGATAATTCACCCCTCCACTTT.

The gene calls are TRBV27 and TRBJ2-5; TRBD2 agrees at 7 bases. V lost 6 bases, J lost 5 bases, and 15 bases stayed unmatched. The germline V gene encodes CDR1 MNHEY and CDR2 SMNVEV (reference sequence). The CDR3 contains 16 residues. DNA for the CDR3: TGTGCCAGCAGAATGGGGGGGGAACACCCTGGGGAGACCCAGTACTTC. This codes for CASRMGGEHPGETQYF.